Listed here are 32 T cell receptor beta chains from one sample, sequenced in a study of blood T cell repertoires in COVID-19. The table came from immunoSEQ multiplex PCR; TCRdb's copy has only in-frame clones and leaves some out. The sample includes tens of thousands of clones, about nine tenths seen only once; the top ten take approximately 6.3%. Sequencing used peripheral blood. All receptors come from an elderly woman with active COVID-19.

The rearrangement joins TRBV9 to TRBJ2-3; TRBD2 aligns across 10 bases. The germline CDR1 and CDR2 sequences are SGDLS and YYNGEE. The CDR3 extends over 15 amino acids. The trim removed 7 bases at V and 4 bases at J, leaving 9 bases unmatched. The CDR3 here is CASGETSGPADTQYF. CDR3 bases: TGTGCCAGCGGAGAGACTAGCGGGCCAGCAGATACGCAGTATTTT. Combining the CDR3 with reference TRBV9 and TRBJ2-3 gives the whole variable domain DSGVTQTPKHLITATGQRVTLRCSPRSGDLSVYWYQQSLDQGLQFLIQYYNGEERAKGNILERFSAQQFPDLHSELNLSSLELGDSALYFCASGETSGPADTQYFGPGTRLTVL.

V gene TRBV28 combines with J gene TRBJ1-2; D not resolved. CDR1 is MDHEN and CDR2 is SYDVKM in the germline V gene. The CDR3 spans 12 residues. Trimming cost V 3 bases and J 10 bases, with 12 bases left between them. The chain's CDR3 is CASSFYRESYTF. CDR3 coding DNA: TGTGCCAGCAGTTTCTACAGAGAGTCCTACACCTTC.

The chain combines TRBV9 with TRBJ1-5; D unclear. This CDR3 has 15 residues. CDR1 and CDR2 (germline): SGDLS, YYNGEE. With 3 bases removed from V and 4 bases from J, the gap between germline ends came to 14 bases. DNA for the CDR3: TGTGCCAGCAGCGCCGGGAGAAACATTAATCAGCCCCAGCATTTT. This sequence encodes CASSAGRNINQPQHF.

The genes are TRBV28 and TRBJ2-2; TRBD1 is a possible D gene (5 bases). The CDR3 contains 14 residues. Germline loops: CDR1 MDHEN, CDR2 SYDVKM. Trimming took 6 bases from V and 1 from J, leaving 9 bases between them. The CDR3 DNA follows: TGTGCCAGCAGGGTCACAGGGAACACCGGGGAGCTGTTTTTT. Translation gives CASRVTGNTGELFF.

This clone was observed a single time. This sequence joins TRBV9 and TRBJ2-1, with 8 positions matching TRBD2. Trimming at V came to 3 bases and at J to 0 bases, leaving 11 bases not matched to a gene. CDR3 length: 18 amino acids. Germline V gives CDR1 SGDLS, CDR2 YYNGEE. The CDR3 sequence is CASSAQPLAANSYNEQFF. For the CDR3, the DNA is TGTGCCAGCAGCGCGCAGCCACTAGCGGCTAACTCCTACAATGAGCAGTTCTTC.

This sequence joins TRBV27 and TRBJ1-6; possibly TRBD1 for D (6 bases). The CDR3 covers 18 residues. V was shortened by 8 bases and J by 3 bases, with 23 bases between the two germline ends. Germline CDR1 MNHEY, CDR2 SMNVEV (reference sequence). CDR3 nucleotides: TGTGCCAGCGCCGGACACAGGGCCTCATCTAACTATAATTCACCCCTCCACTTT. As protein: CASAGHRASSNYNSPLHF.

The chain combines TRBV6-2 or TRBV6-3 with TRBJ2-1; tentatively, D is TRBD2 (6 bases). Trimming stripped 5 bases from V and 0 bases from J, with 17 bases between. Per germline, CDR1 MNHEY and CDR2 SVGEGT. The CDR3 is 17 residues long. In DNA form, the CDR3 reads TGTGCCAGCAGTCTCCGGGACTTCGGCAGCTCCTACAATGAGCAGTTCTTC. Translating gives CASSLRDFGSSYNEQFF.

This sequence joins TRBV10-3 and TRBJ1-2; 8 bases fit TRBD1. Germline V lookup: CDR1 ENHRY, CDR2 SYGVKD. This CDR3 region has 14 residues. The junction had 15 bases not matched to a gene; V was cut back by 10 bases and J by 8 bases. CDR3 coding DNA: TGTGCCACCAGGGACAGGTTTATCGTAGGCGGCTACACCTTC. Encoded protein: CATRDRFIVGGYTF.

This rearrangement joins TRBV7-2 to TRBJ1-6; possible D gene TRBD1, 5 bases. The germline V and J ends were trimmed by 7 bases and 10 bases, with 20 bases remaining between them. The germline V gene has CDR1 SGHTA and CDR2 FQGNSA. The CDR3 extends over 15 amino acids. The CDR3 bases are TGTGCCAGCACCTACGTAGCTCGGGGGAAGTCACCCCTCCACTTT. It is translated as CASTYVARGKSPLHF.

The CDR3 bases are TGTGCCAGCAAAACTAGCGGGAGGGAGGGGTCCTACAATGAGCAGTTCTTC. This gives the protein CASKTSGREGSYNEQFF. The rearrangement joins TRBV28 to TRBJ2-1, with 13 bases that match TRBD2. The CDR3 covers 17 residues. Germline values: CDR1 MDHEN, CDR2 SYDVKM. The junction had 7 bases not matched to a gene; V was cut back by 7 bases and J by 1 base.

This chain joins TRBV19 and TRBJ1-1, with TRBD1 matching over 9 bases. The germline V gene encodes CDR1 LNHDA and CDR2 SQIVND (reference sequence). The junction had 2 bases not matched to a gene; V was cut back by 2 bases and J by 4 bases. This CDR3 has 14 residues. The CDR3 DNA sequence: TGTGCCAGTAGTATATGGACAGGGGCCACTGAAGCTTTCTTT. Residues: CASSIWTGATEAFF.

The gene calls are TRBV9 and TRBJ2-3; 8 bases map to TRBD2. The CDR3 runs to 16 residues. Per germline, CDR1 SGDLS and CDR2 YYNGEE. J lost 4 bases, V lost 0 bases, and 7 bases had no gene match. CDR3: CASSVAVTSVSDTQYF. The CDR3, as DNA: TGTGCCAGCAGCGTAGCAGTGACTAGCGTTTCAGATACGCAGTATTTT.

The CDR3 loop is CASSNRGRLAGELFF. In nucleotides, the CDR3 is TGTGCCAGTAGCAACAGGGGGCGCCTGGCCGGGGAGCTGTTTTTT. The chain is built from TRBV19 and TRBJ2-2; TRBD1 matches 9 bases. The CDR3 has 15 residues. The germline gives CDR1 LNHDA, CDR2 SQIVND (reference sequence). Trimming at V came to 6 bases and at J to 6 bases, leaving 8 bases not matched to a gene.

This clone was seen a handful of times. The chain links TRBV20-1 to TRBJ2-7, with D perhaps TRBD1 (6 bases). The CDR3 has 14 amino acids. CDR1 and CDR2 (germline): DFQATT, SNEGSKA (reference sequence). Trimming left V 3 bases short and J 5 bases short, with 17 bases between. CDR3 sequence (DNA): TGCAGTGCTAGTTTACAGGGTGGAGTTGACGAGCAGTACTTC. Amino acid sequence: CSASLQGGVDEQYF.

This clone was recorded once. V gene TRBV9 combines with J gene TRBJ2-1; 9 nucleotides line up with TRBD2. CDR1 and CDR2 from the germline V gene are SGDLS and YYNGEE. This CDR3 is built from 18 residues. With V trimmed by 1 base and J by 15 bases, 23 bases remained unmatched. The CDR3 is CASSVRSSGNPILDRLFF. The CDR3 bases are TGTGCCAGCAGCGTAAGGTCTAGCGGGAACCCCATTTTGGACCGCTTGTTCTTC. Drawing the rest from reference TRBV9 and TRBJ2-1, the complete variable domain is DSGVTQTPKHLITATGQRVTLRCSPRSGDLSVYWYQQSLDQGLQFLIQYYNGEERAKGNILERFSAQQFPDLHSELNLSSLELGDSALYFCASSVRSSGNPILDRLFFGPGTRLTVL.

CDR3 nucleotides: TGCAGCGCCCAAGAGGCCGTTGGAAACACCATATATTTT. This encodes CSAQEAVGNTIYF. V is TRBV29-1 and J is TRBJ1-3; unclear D gene. V was shortened by 7 bases and J by 3 bases, with 13 bases between the two germline ends. CDR1 and CDR2 from the germline V gene are SQVTM and ANQGSEA. The CDR3 covers 13 residues.

CDR3 protein: CASSPGQPLYNEQFF. CDR3 DNA: TGTGCCAGCAGTCCGGGACAGCCCCTCTACAATGAGCAGTTCTTC. This rearrangement joins TRBV6-6 to TRBJ2-1; 7 positions agree with TRBD1. The CDR3 covers 15 residues. The trim removed 5 bases at V and 3 bases at J, leaving 7 bases unmatched. Germline lookup yields CDR1 MNHNY and CDR2 SVGAGI (reference sequence).

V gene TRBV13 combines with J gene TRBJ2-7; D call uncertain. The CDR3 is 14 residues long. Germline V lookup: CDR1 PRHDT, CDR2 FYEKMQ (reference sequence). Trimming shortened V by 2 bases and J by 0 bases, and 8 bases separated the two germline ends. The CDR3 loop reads CASSLRRFSYEQYF. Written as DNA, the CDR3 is TGTGCCAGCAGCTTAAGGAGATTCTCCTACGAGCAGTACTTC.

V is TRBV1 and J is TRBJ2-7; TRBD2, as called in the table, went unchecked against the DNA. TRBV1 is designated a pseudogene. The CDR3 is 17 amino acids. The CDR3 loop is CTSSRLGLAGGPYEQYF. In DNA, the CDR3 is TGCACCAGCAGCCGACTAGGACTAGCGGGAGGGCCATACGAGCAGTACTTC.

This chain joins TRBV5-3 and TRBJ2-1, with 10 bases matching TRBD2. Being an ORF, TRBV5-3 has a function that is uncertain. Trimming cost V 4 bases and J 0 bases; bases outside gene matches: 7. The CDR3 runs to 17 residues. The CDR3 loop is CARSLESGGDSYNEQFF. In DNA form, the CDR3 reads TGTGCCAGAAGCCTTGAAAGCGGGGGGGACTCCTACAATGAGCAGTTCTTC.

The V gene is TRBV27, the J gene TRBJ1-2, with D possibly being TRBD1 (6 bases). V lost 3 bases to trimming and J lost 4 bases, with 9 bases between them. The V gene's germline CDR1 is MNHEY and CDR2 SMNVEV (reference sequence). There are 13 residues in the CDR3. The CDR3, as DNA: TGTGCCAGCAGTTTCAGAGGGGGCTATGGCTACACCTTC. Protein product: CASSFRGGYGYTF.

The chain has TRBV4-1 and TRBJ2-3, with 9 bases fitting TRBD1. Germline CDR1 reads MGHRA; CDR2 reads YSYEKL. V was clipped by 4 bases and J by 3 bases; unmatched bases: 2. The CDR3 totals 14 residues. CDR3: CASSPGQGTDTQYF. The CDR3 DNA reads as TGCGCCAGCAGCCCCGGACAGGGGACAGATACGCAGTATTTT.

The CDR3 sequence is CASILTGNYGYTF. The CDR3 DNA reads TGTGCCAGCATCCTCACAGGAAACTATGGCTACACCTTC. The V gene is TRBV6-6, the J gene TRBJ1-2; D is perhaps TRBD1 (5 bases). V lost 7 bases and J lost 2, with 11 bases in between. Germline V lookup: CDR1 MNHNY, CDR2 SVGAGI (reference sequence). This CDR3 has 13 amino acids.

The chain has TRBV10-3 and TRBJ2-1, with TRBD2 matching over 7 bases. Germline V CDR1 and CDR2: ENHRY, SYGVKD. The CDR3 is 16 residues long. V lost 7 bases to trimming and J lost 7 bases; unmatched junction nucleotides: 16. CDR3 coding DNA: TGTGCCATCAACAACGGGAGGTCTGGGGTGAAGAATGAGCAGTTCTTC. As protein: CAINNGRSGVKNEQFF.

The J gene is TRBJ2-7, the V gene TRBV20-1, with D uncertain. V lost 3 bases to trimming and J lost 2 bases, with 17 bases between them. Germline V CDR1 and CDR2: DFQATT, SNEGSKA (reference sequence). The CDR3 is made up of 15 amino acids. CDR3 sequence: CSASGTVTGTYEQYF. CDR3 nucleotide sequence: TGCAGTGCTAGTGGAACGGTGACGGGTACCTACGAGCAGTACTTC.

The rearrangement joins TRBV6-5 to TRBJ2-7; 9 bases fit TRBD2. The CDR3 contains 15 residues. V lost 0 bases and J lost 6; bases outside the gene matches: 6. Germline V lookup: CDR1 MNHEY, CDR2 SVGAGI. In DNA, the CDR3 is TGTGCCAGCAGTTACTCGGGCGGGAGGGGTCGCGAGCAGTACTTC. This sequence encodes CASSYSGGRGREQYF.

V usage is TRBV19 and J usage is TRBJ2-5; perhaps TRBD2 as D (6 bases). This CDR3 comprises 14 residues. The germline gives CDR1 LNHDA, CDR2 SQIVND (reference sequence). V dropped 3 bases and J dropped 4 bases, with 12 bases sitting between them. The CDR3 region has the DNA TGTGCCAGTAGTATCGGACTAAACCGAGAGACCCAGTACTTC. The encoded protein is CASSIGLNRETQYF.

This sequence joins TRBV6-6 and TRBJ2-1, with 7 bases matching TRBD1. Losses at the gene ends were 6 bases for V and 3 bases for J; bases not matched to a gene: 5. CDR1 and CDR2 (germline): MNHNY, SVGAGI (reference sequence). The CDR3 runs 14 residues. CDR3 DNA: TGTGCCAGCAGAAAAGGGACAGACTACAATGAGCAGTTCTTC. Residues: CASRKGTDYNEQFF.

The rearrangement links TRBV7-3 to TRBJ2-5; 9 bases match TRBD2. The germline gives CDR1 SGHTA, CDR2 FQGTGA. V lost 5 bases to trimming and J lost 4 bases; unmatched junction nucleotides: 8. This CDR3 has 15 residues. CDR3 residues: CASSTKAGGGETQYF. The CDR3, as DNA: TGTGCCAGCAGCACAAAAGCGGGAGGAGGAGAGACCCAGTACTTC.

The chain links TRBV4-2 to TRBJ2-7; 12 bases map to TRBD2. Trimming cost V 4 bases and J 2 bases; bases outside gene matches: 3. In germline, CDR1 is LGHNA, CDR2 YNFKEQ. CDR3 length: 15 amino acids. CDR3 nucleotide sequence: TGTGCCAGCAGCCGGACTAGCGGGGACACCTACGAGCAGTACTTC. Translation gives CASSRTSGDTYEQYF.

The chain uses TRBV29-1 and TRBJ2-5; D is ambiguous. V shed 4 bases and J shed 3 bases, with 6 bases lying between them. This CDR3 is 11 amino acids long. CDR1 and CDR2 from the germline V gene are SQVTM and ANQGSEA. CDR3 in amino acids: CSVGREETQYF. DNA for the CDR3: TGCAGCGTTGGCCGAGAAGAGACCCAGTACTTC.

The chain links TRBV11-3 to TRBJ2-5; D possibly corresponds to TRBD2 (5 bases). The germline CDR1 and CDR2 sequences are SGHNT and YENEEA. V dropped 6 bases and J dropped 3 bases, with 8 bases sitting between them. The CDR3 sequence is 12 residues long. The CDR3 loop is CASSVGEETQYF. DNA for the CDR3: TGTGCCAGCAGTGTGGGAGAAGAGACCCAGTACTTC. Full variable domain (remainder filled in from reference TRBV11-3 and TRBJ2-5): EAGVVQSPRYKIIEKKQPVAFWCNPISGHNTLYWYLQNLGQGPELLIRYENEEAVDDSQLPKDRFSAERLKGVDSTLKIQPAELGDSAVYLCASSVGEETQYFGPGTRLLVL.